This TCR beta chain derives from a study of blood T cell repertoires in COVID-19. Study context: There were acute and convalescent COVID-19 samples, and they came from the United States, Italy and Spain. Sources were T cells, B-cell-depleted T cells, or PBMCs; the material itself was cDNA or gDNA.

Authors' analysis steps: Reference gene primer amplification in the assay estimated nucleated cell counts. Clones were read by immunoSEQ multiplex PCR, and TCRdb kept only the in-frame ones, dropping some. From that table come the V and J calls and clone size; the DNA was used to work out D and trimming. The sample consists of 60,000 to 75,000 clones, approximately 90% of them appearing once. Sequencing input: peripheral blood. The clonotype comes from a man in his 70s with active COVID-19.

The CDR3 DNA follows: TGCGCCAGCAGCTTCGGCGGCGCTAGCACAGATACGCAGTATTTT. It is translated as CASSFGGASTDTQYF. The J gene is TRBJ2-3, the V gene TRBV5-1; D ambiguous. V lost 2 bases, J lost 0 bases, and 10 bases lay in between. CDR3 length: 15 residues. Germline V lookup: CDR1 SGHRS, CDR2 YFSETQ.